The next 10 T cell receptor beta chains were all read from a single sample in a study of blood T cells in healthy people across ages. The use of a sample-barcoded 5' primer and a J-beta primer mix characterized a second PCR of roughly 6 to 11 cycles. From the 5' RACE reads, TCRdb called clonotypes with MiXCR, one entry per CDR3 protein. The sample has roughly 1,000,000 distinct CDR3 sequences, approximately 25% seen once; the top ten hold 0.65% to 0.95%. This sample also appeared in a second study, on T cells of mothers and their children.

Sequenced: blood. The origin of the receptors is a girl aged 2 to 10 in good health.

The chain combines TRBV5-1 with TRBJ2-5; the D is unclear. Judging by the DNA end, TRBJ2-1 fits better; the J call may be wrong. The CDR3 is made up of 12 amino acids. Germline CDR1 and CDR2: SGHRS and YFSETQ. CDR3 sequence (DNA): TGCGCCAGCAGCTTGGAGGACGGCGAGCAGTTCTTC. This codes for CASSLEDGEQFF.

The CDR3 DNA is TGTGCCAGCAGTGCCCTCAGGAGCTCTGGAAACACCATATATTTT. This gives the protein CASSALRSSGNTIYF. This sequence joins TRBV6-5 and TRBJ1-3; the D is unclear. CDR3 length: 15 residues. Germline-derived CDR1 and CDR2 are MNHEY and SVGAGI. V was shortened by 5 bases and J by 0 bases, with 11 bases between the two germline ends.

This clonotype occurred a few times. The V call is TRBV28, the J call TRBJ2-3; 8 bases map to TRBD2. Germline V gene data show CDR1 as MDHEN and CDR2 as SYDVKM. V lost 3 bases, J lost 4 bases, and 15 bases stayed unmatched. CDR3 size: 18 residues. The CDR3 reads CASSFQDDGAGGSDTQYF. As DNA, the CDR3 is TGTGCCAGCAGTTTCCAGGACGACGGGGCGGGAGGCTCAGATACGCAGTATTTT.

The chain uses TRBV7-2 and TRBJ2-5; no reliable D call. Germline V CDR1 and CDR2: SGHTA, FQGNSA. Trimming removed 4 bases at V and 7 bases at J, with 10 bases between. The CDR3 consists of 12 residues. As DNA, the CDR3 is TGTGCCAGCAGCTCAACCTGGGGGACCCAGTACTTC. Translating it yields CASSSTWGTQYF.

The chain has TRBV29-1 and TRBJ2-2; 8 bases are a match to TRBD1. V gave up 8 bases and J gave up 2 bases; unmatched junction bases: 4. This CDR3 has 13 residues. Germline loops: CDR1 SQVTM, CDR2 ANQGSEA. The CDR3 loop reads CSIQGVNTGELFF. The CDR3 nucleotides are TGCAGCATACAGGGGGTTAACACCGGGGAGCTGTTTTTT.

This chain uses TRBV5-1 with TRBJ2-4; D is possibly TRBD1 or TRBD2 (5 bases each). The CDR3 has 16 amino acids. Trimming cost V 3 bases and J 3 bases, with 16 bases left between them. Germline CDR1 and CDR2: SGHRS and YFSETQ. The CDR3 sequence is CASSSDPGAVKNIQYF. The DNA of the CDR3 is TGCGCCAGCAGCTCGGACCCCGGGGCAGTCAAAAACATTCAGTACTTC. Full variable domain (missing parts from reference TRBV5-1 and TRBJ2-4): KAGVTQTPRYLIKTRGQQVTLSCSPISGHRSVSWYQQTPGQGLQFLFEYFSETQRNKGNFPGRFSGRQFSNSRSEMNVSTLELGDSALYLCASSSDPGAVKNIQYFGAGTRLSVL.

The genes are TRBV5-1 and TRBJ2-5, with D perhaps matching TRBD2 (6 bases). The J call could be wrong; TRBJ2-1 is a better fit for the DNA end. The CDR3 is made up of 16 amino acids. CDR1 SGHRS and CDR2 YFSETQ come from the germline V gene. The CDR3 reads CASSLASGGPAGEQFF. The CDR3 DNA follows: TGCGCCAGCAGCTTGGCCTCGGGCGGACCGGCGGGAGAGCAGTTCTTC.

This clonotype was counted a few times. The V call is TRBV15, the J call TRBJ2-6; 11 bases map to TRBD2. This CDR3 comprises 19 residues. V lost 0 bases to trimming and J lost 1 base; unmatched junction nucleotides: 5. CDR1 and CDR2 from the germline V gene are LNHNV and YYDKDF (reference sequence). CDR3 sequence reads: CATSRDLGLAVSGANVLTF. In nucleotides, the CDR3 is TGTGCCACCAGCAGAGATCTGGGACTAGCGGTATCTGGGGCCAACGTCCTGACTTTC.

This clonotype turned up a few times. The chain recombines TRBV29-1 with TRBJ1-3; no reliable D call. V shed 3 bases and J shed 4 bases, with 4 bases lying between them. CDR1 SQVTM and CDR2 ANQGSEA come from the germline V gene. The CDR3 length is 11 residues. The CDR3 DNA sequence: TGCAGCGTTGATAGCGGAAACACCATATATTTT. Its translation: CSVDSGNTIYF.

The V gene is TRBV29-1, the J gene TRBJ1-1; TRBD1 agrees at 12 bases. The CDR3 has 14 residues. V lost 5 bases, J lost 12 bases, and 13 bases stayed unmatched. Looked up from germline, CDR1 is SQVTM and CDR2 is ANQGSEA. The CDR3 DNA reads TGCAGCGTTTCTGGGGGGACAGGGGGCCCTGGGCCTTTCTTT. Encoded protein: CSVSGGTGGPGPFF. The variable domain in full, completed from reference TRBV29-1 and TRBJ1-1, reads SAVISQKPSRDICQRGTSLTIQCQVDSQVTMMFWYRQQPGQSLTLIATANQGSEATYESGFVIDKFPISRPNLTFSTLTVSNMSPEDSSIYLCSVSGGTGGPGPFFGQGTRLTVV.